This T cell receptor (beta chain) appears in the sequencing data of a study of blood T cell repertoires in COVID-19. In the study overall: T cells, B-cell-depleted T cells, or PBMCs provided the cDNA or gDNA that served as material.

The repertoire was sequenced with immunoSEQ multiplex PCR; TCRdb's copy has only in-frame clones and lacks some. The sample gives roughly 110,000 clones, roughly 90% of which show up once; 19% is in the top ten. Germline CDR1 WNHNN, CDR2 SYGVQD (reference sequence). Trimming removed 2 bases from V and 7 bases from J; junction bases left unmatched: 11. The CDR3 is made up of 17 amino acids. Sequenced: peripheral blood. This chain uses TRBV10-1 with TRBJ2-1, with 10 bases fitting TRBD2. This receptor was taken from a human donor with acute or convalescent COVID-19. The donor label of this sample is uncertain. The CDR3 reads CASSEGSSSGGGNEQFF. The CDR3 DNA reads TGCGCCAGCAGTGAGGGTAGTTCTAGCGGGGGTGGGAATGAGCAGTTCTTC.